The 5 T cell receptor beta chains below come from one sample, sequenced in a study of blood T cell repertoires in COVID-19. Assay used: immunoSEQ multiplex PCR; TCRdb lists only in-frame clones, some missing. The profile shows some 120,000 clones, roughly 80% of them singletons. The sequencing sample was made of peripheral blood. These receptors were taken from a human donor in a cohort sampled during active COVID-19.

V gene TRBV19 combines with J gene TRBJ2-7; a possible D gene is TRBD2 (6 bases). Trimming took off 3 bases at V and 3 bases at J, with 12 bases between the two ends. CDR1 is LNHDA and CDR2 is SQIVND in the germline V gene (reference sequence). This CDR3 has 14 amino acids. DNA for the CDR3: TGTGCCAGTAGTATGCTCGGGACTGTCTACGAGCAGTACTTC. It translates to CASSMLGTVYEQYF.

V gene TRBV5-4 combines with J gene TRBJ1-6; D not resolved. Germline assignment: CDR1 SGHNT and CDR2 YYREEE (reference sequence). The CDR3 extends over 15 amino acids. The V end was cut by 4 bases, the J end by 7 bases, with 15 bases between. The CDR3: CASSLGPKRNSPLHF. CDR3 coding DNA: TGTGCCAGCAGCCTGGGTCCCAAGAGAAATTCACCCCTCCACTTT. The complete variable domain, with remaining parts taken from reference TRBV5-4 and TRBJ1-6, reads ETGVTQSPTHLIKTRGQQVTLRCSSQSGHNTVSWYQQALGQGPQFIFQYYREEENGRGNFPPRFSGLQFPNYSSELNVNALELDDSALYLCASSLGPKRNSPLHFGNGTRLTVT.

A single count supports this clone. V gene TRBV6-1 combines with J gene TRBJ1-2, with D possibly matching TRBD1 (5 bases). V was pared by 3 bases and J by 6 bases, with 17 bases between. The CDR3 consists of 15 residues. Per the germline V gene, CDR1 is MNHNS and CDR2 is SASEGT. The CDR3: CASSEKGRAVDGYTF. For the CDR3, the DNA is TGTGCCAGCAGTGAGAAGGGCAGGGCAGTGGATGGCTACACCTTC.

The chain joins TRBV7-6 to TRBJ1-1; D is uncertain. This CDR3 region has 14 residues. Trimming left V 5 bases short and J 1 base short, with 11 bases between. Germline CDR1 is SGHVS and CDR2 is FNYEAQ. The CDR3 DNA is TGTGCCAGCAGCCTACACCCGGGGAACACTGAAGCTTTCTTT. Translating it yields CASSLHPGNTEAFF.

This chain joins TRBV14 and TRBJ2-7; possible D gene TRBD1, 6 bases. CDR1 is SGHDN and CDR2 is FVKESK in the germline V gene. This CDR3 contains 13 residues. Trimming removed 7 bases at V and 0 bases at J, with 10 bases between. The CDR3 sequence: CASKDRSSYEQYF. CDR3 bases: TGTGCCAGCAAGGACAGATCCTCCTACGAGCAGTACTTC.